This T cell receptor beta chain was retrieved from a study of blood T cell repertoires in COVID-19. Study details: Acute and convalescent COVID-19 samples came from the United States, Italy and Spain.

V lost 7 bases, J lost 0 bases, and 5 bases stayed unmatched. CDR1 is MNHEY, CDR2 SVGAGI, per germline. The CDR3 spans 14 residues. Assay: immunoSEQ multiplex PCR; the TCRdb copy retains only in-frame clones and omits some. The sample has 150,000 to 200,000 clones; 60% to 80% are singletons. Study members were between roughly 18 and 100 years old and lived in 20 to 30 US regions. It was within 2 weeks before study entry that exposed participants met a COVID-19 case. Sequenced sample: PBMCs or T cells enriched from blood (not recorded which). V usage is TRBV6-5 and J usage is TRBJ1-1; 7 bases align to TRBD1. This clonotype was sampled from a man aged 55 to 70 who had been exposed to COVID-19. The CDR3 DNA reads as TGTGCCAGCAACCCGGGACAGATGAACACTGAAGCTTTCTTT. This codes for CASNPGQMNTEAFF.